These 20 T cell receptor beta chains share one sample of origin, sequenced in a study of T cells expressing NK-cell markers. TCRdb re-called the 5' RACE reads; every CDR3 protein appears as one record, without DNA. Its listing shows 200,000 to 300,000 distinct CDR3 sequences. The specimen sequenced was blood T cells: a sorted CD56 or NKG2C T cell subset, CD4+ or CD8+ T cells, or bulk PBMC T cells (not recorded which). Receptors originate from a woman aged 18 to 75 in good health.

The J gene is TRBJ2-1, the V gene TRBV6-5; as DNA is missing, the TRBD2 call by TCRdb cannot be tested. The CDR3 runs to 16 residues. Germline CDR1 is MNHEY and CDR2 is SVGAGI. CDR3 in amino acids: CASSYATSGGAFEQFF.

The chain joins TRBV7-2 to TRBJ2-1; TCRdb lists TRBD2, though no DNA is available to test this call. Germline-derived CDR1 and CDR2 are SGHTA and FQGNSA. The CDR3 totals 17 residues. CDR3 loop: CASGRPSGRYYYNEQFF.

The chain recombines TRBV11-2 with TRBJ2-5. CDR3 size: 14 residues. Germline CDR1 is SGHAT and CDR2 is FQNNGV. The CDR3 reads CASSLILAEMTQYF. Based on the CDR3 plus reference TRBV11-2 and TRBJ2-5, the full variable domain is EAGVAQSPRYKIIEKRQSVAFWCNPISGHATLYWYQQILGQGPKLLIQFQNNGVVDDSQLPKDRFSAERLKGVDSTLKIQPAKLEDSAVYLCASSLILAEMTQYFGPGTRLLVL.

The chain carries TRBV11-2 and TRBJ2-1. The CDR3 consists of 15 residues. Germline V CDR1 and CDR2: SGHAT, FQNNGV. CDR3 in amino acids: CASRNTGTTHNEQFF.

The rearrangement uses TRBV5-1 and TRBJ2-3; TCRdb reports TRBD2, a call that lacks DNA to check it against. CDR3 length equals 18 residues. Looked up from germline, CDR1 is SGHRS and CDR2 is YFSETQ. CDR3: CASSLAPNLAGRTDTQYF.

The chain recombines TRBV7-3 with TRBJ2-7; the TCRdb D gene call, TRBD1, has no DNA to confirm it. Germline loops: CDR1 SGHTA, CDR2 FQGTGA. The CDR3 loop spans 13 amino acids. The CDR3: CASSPQPLGEQYF.

The chain recombines TRBV7-2 with TRBJ2-3; TCRdb picks TRBD1, but there is no DNA to check that call. CDR1 and CDR2 (germline): SGHTA, FQGNSA. CDR3 length: 16 residues. The CDR3 loop is CASSLHPGRSTDTQYF.

The chain is built from TRBV7-2 and TRBJ2-2; with no DNA, the TCRdb D assignment of TRBD2 cannot be verified. The CDR3 loop spans 15 amino acids. CDR1 SGHTA and CDR2 FQGNSA come from the germline V gene. This chain's CDR3 is CASSPISLAAGELFF.

The chain employs TRBV7-9 and TRBJ2-1; TCRdb reports TRBD2, a call that lacks DNA to check it against. Per the germline V gene, CDR1 is SEHNR and CDR2 is FQNEAQ (reference sequence). The CDR3 extends over 16 amino acids. The CDR3 region is CASSSPGLAGKNEQFF.

The CDR3 is CASSYPAGETQYF. This chain connects TRBV5-1 to TRBJ2-5; TCRdb calls TRBD2, which cannot be checked without DNA. Germline V gene lookup returns CDR1 SGHRS and CDR2 YFSETQ. The CDR3 spans 13 residues.

The rearrangement links TRBV6-1 to TRBJ2-4; TCRdb names TRBD1, which stays unverified in the absence of DNA. The germline gives CDR1 MNHNS, CDR2 SASEGT. The length of the CDR3 is 15 residues. The CDR3: CASTQVAGAQNIQYF.

This chain connects TRBV5-1 to TRBJ2-1; TCRdb's D call of TRBD2 is untestable without DNA. CDR3 size: 13 residues. Germline CDR1 SGHRS, CDR2 YFSETQ. CDR3: CASSLARSGEQFF.

V is TRBV7-6 and J is TRBJ1-3; TCRdb designates TRBD1, a call that cannot be tested without DNA. CDR1 SGHVS and CDR2 FNYEAQ come from the germline V gene. CDR3 length: 14 residues. The CDR3 loop is CASSRTGAGNTIYF.

This chain joins TRBV7-2 and TRBJ1-6. There are 11 residues in the CDR3. The germline V gene has CDR1 SGHTA and CDR2 FQGNSA. CDR3 loop: CASSFSGPLHF.

The CDR3 is CASSQPGTGLSTDTQYF. The rearrangement links TRBV14 to TRBJ2-3; TCRdb names TRBD1, which stays unverified in the absence of DNA. Germline V gene sequence: CDR1 SGHDN, CDR2 FVKESK. The CDR3 runs 17 residues.

The chain uses TRBV20-1 and TRBJ2-5; the TCRdb D gene call, TRBD2, has no DNA to confirm it. The length of the CDR3 is 17 residues. In germline, CDR1 is DFQATT, CDR2 SNEGSKA (reference sequence). The CDR3 is CSARDWGTSGSWGTQYF.

The chain uses TRBV6-5 and TRBJ2-7; TCRdb proposes TRBD2, but this gene call is untestable without DNA. Germline CDR1 MNHEY, CDR2 SVGAGI. This CDR3 has 14 residues. CDR3 amino acids: CASSFPTAGSEQYF.

The J gene is TRBJ2-1, the V gene TRBV20-1; the TCRdb call, TRBD1, lacks DNA for checking. The germline V gene encodes CDR1 DFQATT and CDR2 SNEGSKA (reference sequence). The CDR3 sequence is 16 residues long. The CDR3 protein is CSARVPGQGASNEQFF.

This chain links TRBV24-1 with TRBJ2-4; TCRdb's D gene call, TRBD1, goes unchecked for lack of DNA. The CDR3 is made up of 14 amino acids. The germline gives CDR1 KGHDR, CDR2 SFDVKD. The CDR3 loop reads CATSDTRRDSIQYF.

The V gene is TRBV6-2 or TRBV6-3, the J gene TRBJ2-5; TCRdb proposes TRBD1, but this gene call is untestable without DNA. Germline V lookup: CDR1 MNHEY, CDR2 SVGEGT. The CDR3 contains 15 residues. CDR3 in amino acids: CASSYTGTVQETQYF.